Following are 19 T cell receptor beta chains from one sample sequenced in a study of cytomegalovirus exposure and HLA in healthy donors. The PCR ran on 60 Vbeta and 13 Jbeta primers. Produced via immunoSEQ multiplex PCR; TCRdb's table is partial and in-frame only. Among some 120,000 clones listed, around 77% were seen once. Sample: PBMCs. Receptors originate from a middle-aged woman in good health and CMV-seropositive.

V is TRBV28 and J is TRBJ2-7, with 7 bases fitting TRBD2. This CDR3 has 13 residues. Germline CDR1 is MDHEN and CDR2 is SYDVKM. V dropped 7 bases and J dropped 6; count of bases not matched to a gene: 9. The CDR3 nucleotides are TGTGCCAGCACCTGGGGGGGAGCTCGCGAGCAGTACTTC. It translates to CASTWGGAREQYF.

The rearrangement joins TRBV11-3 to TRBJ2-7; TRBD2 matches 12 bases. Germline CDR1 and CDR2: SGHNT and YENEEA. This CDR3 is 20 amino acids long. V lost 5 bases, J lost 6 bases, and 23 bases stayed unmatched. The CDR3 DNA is TGTGCCAGCAGCAAGACGGGAGCGACTAGCGGGAGATTGCCCCCGGGCGAGCAGTACTTC. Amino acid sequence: CASSKTGATSGRLPPGEQYF. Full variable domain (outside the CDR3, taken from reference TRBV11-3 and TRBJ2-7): EAGVVQSPRYKIIEKKQPVAFWCNPISGHNTLYWYLQNLGQGPELLIRYENEEAVDDSQLPKDRFSAERLKGVDSTLKIQPAELGDSAVYLCASSKTGATSGRLPPGEQYFGPGTRLTVT.

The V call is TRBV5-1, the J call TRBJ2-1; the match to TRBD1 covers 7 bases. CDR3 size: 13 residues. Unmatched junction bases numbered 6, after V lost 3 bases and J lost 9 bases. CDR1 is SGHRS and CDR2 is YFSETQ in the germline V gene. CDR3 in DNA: TGCGCCAGCAGCTCTAGACAGGGTGGTGAGCAGTTCTTC. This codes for CASSSRQGGEQFF. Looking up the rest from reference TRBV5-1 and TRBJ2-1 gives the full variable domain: KAGVTQTPRYLIKTRGQQVTLSCSPISGHRSVSWYQQTPGQGLQFLFEYFSETQRNKGNFPGRFSGRQFSNSRSEMNVSTLELGDSALYLCASSSRQGGEQFFGPGTRLTVL.

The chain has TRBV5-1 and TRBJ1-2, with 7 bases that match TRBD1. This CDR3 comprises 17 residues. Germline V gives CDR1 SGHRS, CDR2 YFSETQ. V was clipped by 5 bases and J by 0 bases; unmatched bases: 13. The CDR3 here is CASSQQTGRQPNYGYTF. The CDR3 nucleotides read TGCGCCAGCAGTCAACAGACAGGGAGGCAACCTAACTATGGCTACACCTTC.

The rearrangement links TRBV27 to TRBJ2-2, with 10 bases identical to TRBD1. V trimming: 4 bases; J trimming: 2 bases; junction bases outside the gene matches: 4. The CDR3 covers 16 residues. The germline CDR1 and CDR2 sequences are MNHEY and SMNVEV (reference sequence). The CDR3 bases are TGTGCCAGCAGTTCTGGACAGGGGGTAAACACCGGGGAGCTGTTTTTT. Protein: CASSSGQGVNTGELFF.

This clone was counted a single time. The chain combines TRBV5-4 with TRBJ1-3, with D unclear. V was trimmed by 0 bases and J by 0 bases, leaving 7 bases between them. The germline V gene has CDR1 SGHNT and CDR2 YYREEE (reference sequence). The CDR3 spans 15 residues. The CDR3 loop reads CASSLESNSGNTIYF. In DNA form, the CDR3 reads TGTGCCAGCAGCTTGGAGTCTAACTCTGGAAACACCATATATTTT.

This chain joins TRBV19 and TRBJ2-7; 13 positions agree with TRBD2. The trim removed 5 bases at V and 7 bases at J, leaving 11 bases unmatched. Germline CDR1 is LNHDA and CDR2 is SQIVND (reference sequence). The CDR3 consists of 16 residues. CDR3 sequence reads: CASSFRRTSGRGEQYF. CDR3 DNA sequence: TGTGCCAGTAGTTTTCGACGGACTAGCGGGAGAGGGGAGCAGTACTTC.

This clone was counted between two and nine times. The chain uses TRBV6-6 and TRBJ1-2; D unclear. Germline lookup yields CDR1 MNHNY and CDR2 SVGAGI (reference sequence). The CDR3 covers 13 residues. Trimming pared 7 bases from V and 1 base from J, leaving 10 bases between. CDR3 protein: CASTDTSNYGYTF. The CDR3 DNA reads TGTGCCAGCACCGACACGAGTAACTATGGCTACACCTTC.

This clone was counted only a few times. CDR3 nucleotide sequence: TGTGCCAGCACCACCGGACAGGCCTATGGCTACACCTTC. Its protein product is CASTTGQAYGYTF. The chain is built from TRBV6-1 and TRBJ1-2; 7 bases align to TRBD1. Germline V gene sequence: CDR1 MNHNS, CDR2 SASEGT. CDR3 length equals 13 residues. V gave up 7 bases and J gave up 4 bases; unmatched junction bases: 6.

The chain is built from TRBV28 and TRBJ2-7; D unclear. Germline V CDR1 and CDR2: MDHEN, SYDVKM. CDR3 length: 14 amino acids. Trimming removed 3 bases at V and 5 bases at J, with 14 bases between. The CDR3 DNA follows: TGTGCCAGCAGTTTCCCCCGCCAGTACCACGAGCAGTACTTC. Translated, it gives CASSFPRQYHEQYF.

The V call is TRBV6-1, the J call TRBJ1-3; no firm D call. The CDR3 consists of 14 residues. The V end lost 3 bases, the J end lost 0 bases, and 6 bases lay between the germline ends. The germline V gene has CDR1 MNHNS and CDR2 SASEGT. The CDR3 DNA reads TGTGCCAGCAGTGAGGCCCTCTCTGGAAACACCATATATTTT. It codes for CASSEALSGNTIYF.

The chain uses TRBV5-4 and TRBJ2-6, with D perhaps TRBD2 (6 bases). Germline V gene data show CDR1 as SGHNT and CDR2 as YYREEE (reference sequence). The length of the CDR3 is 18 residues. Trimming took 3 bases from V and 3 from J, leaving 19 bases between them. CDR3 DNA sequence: TGTGCCAGCAGCTCGCCCTCAGCGGGCACGGGTGGGGCCAACGTCCTGACTTTC. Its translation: CASSSPSAGTGGANVLTF.

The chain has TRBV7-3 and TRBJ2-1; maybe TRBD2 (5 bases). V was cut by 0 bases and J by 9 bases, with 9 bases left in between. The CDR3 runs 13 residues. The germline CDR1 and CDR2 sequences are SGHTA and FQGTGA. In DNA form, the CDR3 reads TGTGCCAGCAGCTTAACCCGGGGAAGTGAGCAGTTCTTC. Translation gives CASSLTRGSEQFF.

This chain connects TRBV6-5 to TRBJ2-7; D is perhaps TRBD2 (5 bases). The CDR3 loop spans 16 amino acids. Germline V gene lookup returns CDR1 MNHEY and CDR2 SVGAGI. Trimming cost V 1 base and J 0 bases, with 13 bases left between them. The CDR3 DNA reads TGTGCCAGCAGTTACTTACCAGCGGTTAGCTCCTACGAGCAGTACTTC. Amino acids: CASSYLPAVSSYEQYF.

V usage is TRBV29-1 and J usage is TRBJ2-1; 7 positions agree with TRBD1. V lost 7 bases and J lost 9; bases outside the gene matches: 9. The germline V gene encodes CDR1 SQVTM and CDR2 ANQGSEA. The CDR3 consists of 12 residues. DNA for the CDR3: TGCAGCGCTCTGACAGGGCTGGGTGAGCAGTTCTTC. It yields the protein CSALTGLGEQFF.

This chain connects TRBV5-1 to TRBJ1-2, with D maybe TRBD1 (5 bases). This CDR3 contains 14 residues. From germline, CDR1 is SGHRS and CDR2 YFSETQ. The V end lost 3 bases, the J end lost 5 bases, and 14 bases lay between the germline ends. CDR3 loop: CASSSRQPGYGYTF. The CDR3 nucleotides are TGCGCCAGCAGCTCGAGACAGCCGGGTTATGGCTACACCTTC.

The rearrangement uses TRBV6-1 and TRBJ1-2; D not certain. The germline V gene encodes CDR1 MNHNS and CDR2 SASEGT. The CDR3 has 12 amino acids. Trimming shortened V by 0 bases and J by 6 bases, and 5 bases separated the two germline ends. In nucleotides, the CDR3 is TGTGCCAGCAGTGAAGCGACACATGGCTACACCTTC. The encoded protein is CASSEATHGYTF.

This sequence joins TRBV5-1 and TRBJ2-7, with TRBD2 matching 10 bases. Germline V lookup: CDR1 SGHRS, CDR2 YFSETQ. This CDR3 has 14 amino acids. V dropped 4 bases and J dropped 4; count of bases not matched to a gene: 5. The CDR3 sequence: CASSAGTSVYEQYF. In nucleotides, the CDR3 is TGCGCCAGCAGCGCTGGGACTAGCGTTTACGAGCAGTACTTC.

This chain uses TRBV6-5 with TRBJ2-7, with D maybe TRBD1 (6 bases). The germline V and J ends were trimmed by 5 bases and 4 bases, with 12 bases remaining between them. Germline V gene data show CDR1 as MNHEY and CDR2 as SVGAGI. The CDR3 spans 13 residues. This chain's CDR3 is CASSTGTKYEQYF. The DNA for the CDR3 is TGTGCCAGCAGTACCGGGACAAAGTACGAGCAGTACTTC.